This T cell receptor beta chain was documented in a study of shared clonotypes between healthy human individuals. Whole-study findings and limits: Only blood was sampled, and tissue TCR repertoires likely differ from blood ones.

Comments on this clone: The antigen remains unidentified.

In the original processing: Junction-only sequences without quality scores were provided by ImmunoSEQ, so filtering was different. Profiled with immunoSEQ multiplex PCR; TCRdb holds only in-frame clones, not every one. Clonal size and the V and J genes are those of that table, whereas D and trimming came from the DNA. Of approximately 1,500,000 clones in the sample, roughly 96% are singletons; the top ten hold approximately 1.1%. The TCR was taken from a man aged 30 to 39 in good health. Sequenced material: naive CD4+ T cells sorted from blood. The subset denotes: CD45RA+ positively selected.

CDR3: CASSSKKTGENTEAFF. CDR3 sequence (DNA): TGTGCCAGCAGCTCAAAAAAGACAGGGGAGAACACTGAAGCTTTCTTT. The chain carries TRBV5-4 and TRBJ1-1; the match to TRBD1 covers 8 bases. The germline V gene encodes CDR1 SGHNT and CDR2 YYREEE (reference sequence). The J segment lost 1 base and the V segment lost 3 bases, leaving 8 bases of the junction unmatched. The CDR3 is 16 amino acids. Complete variable domain (other parts from reference TRBV5-4 and TRBJ1-1): ETGVTQSPTHLIKTRGQQVTLRCSSQSGHNTVSWYQQALGQGPQFIFQYYREEENGRGNFPPRFSGLQFPNYSSELNVNALELDDSALYLCASSSKKTGENTEAFFGQGTRLTVV.